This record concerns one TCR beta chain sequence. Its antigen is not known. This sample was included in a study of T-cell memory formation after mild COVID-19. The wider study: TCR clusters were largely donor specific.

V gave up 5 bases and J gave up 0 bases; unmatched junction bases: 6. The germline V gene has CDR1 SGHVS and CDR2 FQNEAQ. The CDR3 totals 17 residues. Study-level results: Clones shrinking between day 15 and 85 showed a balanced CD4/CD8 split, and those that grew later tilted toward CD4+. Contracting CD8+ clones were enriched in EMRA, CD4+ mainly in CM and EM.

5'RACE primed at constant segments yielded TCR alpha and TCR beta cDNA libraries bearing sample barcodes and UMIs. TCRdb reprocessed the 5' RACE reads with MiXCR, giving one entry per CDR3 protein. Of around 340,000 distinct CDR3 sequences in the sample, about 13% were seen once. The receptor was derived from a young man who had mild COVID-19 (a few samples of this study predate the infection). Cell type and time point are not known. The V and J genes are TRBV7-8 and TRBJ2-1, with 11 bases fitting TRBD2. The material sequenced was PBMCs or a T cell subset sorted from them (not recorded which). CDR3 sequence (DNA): TGTGCCAGCAGCACAACTAGCGGGGGCAGCTCCTACAATGAGCAGTTCTTC. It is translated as CASSTTSGGSSYNEQFF.